This T cell receptor (beta chain) was documented in a study of shared clonotypes between healthy human individuals. Study results and limitations: Clonotype sharing among the donors was expected to vary with sequencing depth.

Only CD45RO-negative cells positively selected for CCR7 counted as naive CD8 cells, so terminally differentiated effector memory CD45RA+ cells were excluded. Each donor was a Caucasian adult residing in Nashville, Tennessee. As regards this clone: Its specificity is unknown.

Sorted-subset replicate PCR reactions contained approximately 190 ng DNA, corresponding to roughly 29,000 T cell genomes. Methods used by the authors: ImmunoSEQ gave junction-only sequences without quality scores, so filtering differed. Assay: immunoSEQ multiplex PCR; the TCRdb copy retains only in-frame clones and omits some. V and J calls and clone size follow that table, whereas D and trimming were derived from the DNA. This table has around 2,000,000 clones, just under 95% appearing once. The germline gives CDR1 ENHRY, CDR2 SYGVKD. The CDR3 loop spans 14 amino acids. The V and J ends lost 3 bases and 7 bases respectively, with 10 bases between them.

The clonotype comes from a man aged 18 to 35 in good health. The chain joins TRBV10-3 to TRBJ1-6; perhaps TRBD1 as D (5 bases). Sequencing was performed on naive CD8+ T cells sorted from blood. CDR3 residues: CAISEIWGNSPLHF. DNA of the CDR3: TGTGCCATCAGTGAAATATGGGGCAATTCACCCCTCCACTTT.